The clone carrying this T cell receptor (beta chain) has just a few counts. This specimen belongs to a study of blood T cell repertoires in COVID-19. Whole-study context: Acute and convalescent COVID-19 samples came from the United States, Italy and Spain. From T cells, B-cell-depleted T cells, or PBMCs came the material, which was cDNA or gDNA.

CDR1 and CDR2 (germline): SEHNR, FQNEAQ (reference sequence). CDR3 length: 15 amino acids. The V gene lost 4 bases and the J gene lost 3 bases, with 16 bases spanning the gap. As handled by the study authors: By means of reference gene primer amplification, nucleated cell counts were estimated. Sequencing used immunoSEQ multiplex PCR; TCRdb keeps in-frame clones, though not all of them. That table furnishes V, J and clone size, whereas the DNA furnished D and trimming. Among approximately 26,000 clones listed, 90% were seen once. This rearrangement joins TRBV7-9 to TRBJ2-7; tentative D call: TRBD2 (5 bases). This clonotype originated in a woman in her fifties or sixties with active COVID-19. Specimen: peripheral blood. CDR3 DNA: TGTGCCAGCAGCTCACCGGAGGTGGAACGCTACGAGCAGTACTTC. The encoded protein is CASSSPEVERYEQYF.